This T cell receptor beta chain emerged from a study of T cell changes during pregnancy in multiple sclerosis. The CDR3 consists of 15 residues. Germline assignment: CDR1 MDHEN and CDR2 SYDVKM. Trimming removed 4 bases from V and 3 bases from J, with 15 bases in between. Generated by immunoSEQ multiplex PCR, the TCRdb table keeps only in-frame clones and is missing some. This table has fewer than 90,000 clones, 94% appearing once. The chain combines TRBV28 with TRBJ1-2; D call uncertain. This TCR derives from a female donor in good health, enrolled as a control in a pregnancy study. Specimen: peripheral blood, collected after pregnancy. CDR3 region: CASSSARAVDYGYTF. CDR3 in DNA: TGTGCCAGCAGTTCCGCGCGGGCGGTTGACTATGGCTACACCTTC.